This T cell receptor (beta chain) comes out of a study of shared clonotypes between healthy human individuals. TCRdb's table, derived via immunoSEQ multiplex PCR, lists solely in-frame clones and lacks some. The profile shows over 1.4 million clones, roughly 97% of them singletons. Both subsets, CD45RA+ naive and CD45RA-negative memory, were split from the CD4+ cells. This CDR3 spans 16 amino acids. Germline CDR1 reads SGHTA; CDR2 reads FQGNSA. The junction had 5 bases not matched to a gene; V was cut back by 2 bases and J by 4 bases. The sequence came from a man younger than 40 in good health. Sequenced: naive CD4+ T cells sorted from blood. Subset specified: CD45RA+ positively selected. This sequence joins TRBV7-2 and TRBJ2-1; TRBD2 aligns across 10 bases. This chain's CDR3 is CASSLFELAGYNEQFF. As DNA, the CDR3 is TGTGCCAGCAGCTTATTCGAACTAGCGGGATACAATGAGCAGTTCTTC. Looking up the rest from reference TRBV7-2 and TRBJ2-1 gives the full variable domain: GAGVSQSPSNKVTEKGKDVELRCDPISGHTALYWYRQSLGQGLEFLIYFQGNSAPDKSGLPSDRFSAERTGGSVSTLTIQRTQQEDSAVYLCASSLFELAGYNEQFFGPGTRLTVL.